This T cell receptor beta chain was sequenced in a study of post-analysis software for immune sequencing data. Overall study: Some patients lacked subtype; others had relapsing-remitting, secondary progressive or progressive-relapsing disease. Study-level findings and limits: Controls had significantly higher normalized Chao1 diversity than multiple sclerosis patients. Controls had lower frequencies than patients of a handful of TRBV segments, which included TRBV5-6, TRBV5-1 and TRBV20-1. Samples sharing a preparation batch grouped tightly together when assessed by F measure.

Presence of unique molecular identifiers characterized the TCR beta cDNA libraries. Each batch of roughly 1 to 11 million T cells produced 490,000 or so cDNA molecules. Via MiXCR, TCRdb re-called the PCR reads, giving one row per CDR3 protein. Among about 620,000 distinct CDR3 sequences listed, roughly 45% were seen once. This clonotype was observed a handful of times. The antigen remains unidentified. The CDR3 has 13 residues. Trimming removed 1 base from V and 0 bases from J, with 5 bases in between. From germline, CDR1 is DFQATT and CDR2 SNEGSKA (reference sequence). The chain combines TRBV20-1 with TRBJ2-3, with D maybe TRBD2 (5 bases). This receptor was obtained from a girl aged 5-17 years with multiple sclerosis. The sample taken for sequencing was blood. This CDR3 is CSARGTSTDTQYF. CDR3 coding DNA: TGCAGTGCTAGAGGGACTAGCACAGATACGCAGTATTTT.